This T cell receptor (beta chain) was identified in a study of T cell responses to AZD1222 COVID-19 vaccine. Study overall: The study pooled second doses at about 4 or about 12 weeks. Whole-study findings and limits: Most donors were white British and more were female, and clonal diversity was possibly underestimated. Repertoire sampling happened only post peak T cell response.

To note about this clone: The antigen is unknown.

Here immunoSEQ multiplex PCR was the method, and the copy in TCRdb shows in-frame clones only, minus some. The table lists more than 100,000 clones, roughly 90% of them singletons, with about 3.5% in the top ten. Germline-derived CDR1 and CDR2 are MRHNA and SNTAGT. This CDR3 is 13 amino acids long. V was cut by 5 bases and J by 0 bases, with 5 bases left in between. This chain connects TRBV6-4 to TRBJ1-5; D might be TRBD1 (5 bases). This receptor was identified in an adult in good health. This sample comprised peripheral blood, obtained on day 0 of AZD1222 vaccination. Here the CDR3 DNA reads TGTGCCAGCAGTCAGGGTAGCAATCAGCCCCAGCATTTT. Its translation: CASSQGSNQPQHF.